This T cell receptor (beta chain) was obtained from a study of blood T cell repertoires in COVID-19. For the study at large: PBMCs, B-cell-depleted T cells, or T cells were the source of the cDNA or gDNA that made up the material.

The V and J ends lost 4 bases and 2 bases respectively, with 15 bases between them. The CDR3 covers 15 residues. Germline V gene lookup returns CDR1 LGHDT and CDR2 YNNKEL (reference sequence). Measured with immunoSEQ multiplex PCR; TCRdb has only the in-frame clones, and not every one. The table lists approximately 150,000 clones, around 72% of them singletons. The V gene is TRBV3-1 (or the pseudogene TRBV3-2), the J gene TRBJ2-7; D possibly corresponds to TRBD2 (6 bases). This TCR was recovered from a woman aged 60-75 years with acute or convalescent COVID-19. Source material: peripheral blood. In nucleotides, the CDR3 is TGTGCCAGCAGCCCCAGGGAGAGCGGGCCCTACGAGCAGTACTTC. It codes for CASSPRESGPYEQYF.